The clone carrying this T cell receptor beta chain was counted only a few times. The sample belongs to a study of T-cell memory formation after mild COVID-19. Germline CDR1 and CDR2: GTSNPN and SVGIG (reference sequence). Unmatched junction bases numbered 6, after V lost 6 bases and J lost 1 base. This CDR3 contains 14 residues. In TCRdb, the 5' RACE reads were re-called with MiXCR into one record per CDR3 protein. Seen here are over 50,000 distinct CDR3 sequences, roughly a tenth observed once, and the top ten hold 12%. The chain recombines TRBV30 with TRBJ2-4; TRBD1 agrees at 7 bases. The sequenced sample consisted of PBMCs or a T cell subset sorted from them (not recorded which). The TCR comes from an adult woman who had mild COVID-19 (a few samples of this study predate the infection). Cell type and time point are not known. The CDR3 region is CACPDRVAKNIQYF. DNA of the CDR3: TGTGCCTGCCCCGACAGGGTGGCCAAAAACATTCAGTACTTC.